This T cell receptor beta chain was sequenced in a study of glioma-infiltrating T cells. The iRepertoire nested amplicon-rescue multiplex PCR amplified TCR alpha and beta CDR3s from RNA. TCRdb passed the multiplex PCR reads through MiXCR, listing each CDR3 protein once. The sample has approximately 90,000 distinct CDR3 sequences; under 30% are singletons. Ten or more counts support this clonotype. Its antigen is undetermined. Trimming took 5 bases from V and 1 from J, leaving 13 bases between them. The CDR3 runs 15 residues. Per the germline V gene, CDR1 is SGHTA and CDR2 is FQGNSA. Study-wide results and caveats: CDR3 overlap between tissue and blood was very small. Gliomas, especially low-grade, showed above-expected tissue-blood divergence; non-neoplastic patients showed below.

Sequenced: glioma tissue, nonneoplastic brain tissue, or PBMCs (not recorded which). The TCR originated in a human donor with low-grade glioma or glioblastoma, undergoing nonglioma brain surgery, or in good health (not recorded which). This sequence joins TRBV7-2 and TRBJ2-3, with a possible D match to TRBD1 (5 bases). CDR3: CASSPQGTGTDTQYF. For the CDR3, the DNA is TGTGCCAGCAGCCCGCAGGGCACGGGCACAGATACGCAGTATTTT.